Shown below are 9 T cell receptor beta chains from a single sample sequenced in a study of Ad26.COV2.S vaccination and SARS-CoV-2 variants. Sequenced by immunoSEQ multiplex PCR; TCRdb stores in-frame clones only, minus some. The sample has some 480,000 clones, around 85% seen once; the top ten hold 10% to 15%. This sample's treatment: some 20 received Ad26.COV2.S at low or high dose, single or two shots; several received placebo; per-sample allocation not given. Sampling was performed 63 days after the first vaccine or placebo injection. This material consisted of peripheral blood, taken in a trial of Ad26.COV2.S vaccine versus placebo. The source of these receptors is a person aged 18 to 65 who received the Ad26.COV2.S COVID-19 vaccine or a placebo.

This chain joins TRBV28 and TRBJ1-2, with D unresolved. The germline gives CDR1 MDHEN, CDR2 SYDVKM. V dropped 1 base and J dropped 4 bases, with 7 bases sitting between them. CDR3 length: 13 amino acids. The DNA for the CDR3 is TGTGCCAGCAGTTTATCGGGAAGCTATGGCTACACCTTC. Translated, it gives CASSLSGSYGYTF.

This clone was picked up a small number of times. This chain joins TRBV28 and TRBJ2-2; 8 bases map to TRBD1. The germline V gene encodes CDR1 MDHEN and CDR2 SYDVKM. This CDR3 spans 15 amino acids. V was pared by 5 bases and J by 5 bases, with 7 bases of the junction left unmatched. The CDR3 here is CASSAYRGWTGELFF. The CDR3 coding sequence is TGTGCCAGCAGTGCCTACAGGGGGTGGACCGGGGAGCTGTTTTTT.

The V call is TRBV24-1, the J call TRBJ1-5; D possibly corresponds to TRBD1 (5 bases). CDR3 length: 13 residues. Trimming took off 4 bases at V and 8 bases at J, with 11 bases between the two ends. From germline, CDR1 is KGHDR and CDR2 SFDVKD. CDR3: CATSEEGREPQHF. CDR3 in DNA: TGTGCCACCAGTGAAGAGGGGCGGGAGCCCCAGCATTTT.

The chain joins TRBV28 to TRBJ2-5; the match to TRBD2 covers 11 bases. V was clipped by 7 bases and J by 5 bases; unmatched bases: 3. This CDR3 is built from 13 residues. In germline, CDR1 is MDHEN, CDR2 SYDVKM. CDR3 in DNA: TGTGCCAGCAATAGCGGGAGGGCGGAGACCCAGTACTTC. Residues: CASNSGRAETQYF. Full variable domain (remainder filled in from reference TRBV28 and TRBJ2-5): DVKVTQSSRYLVKRTGEKVFLECVQDMDHENMFWYRQDPGLGLRLIYFSYDVKMKEKGDIPEGYSVSREKKERFSLILESASTNQTSMYLCASNSGRAETQYFGPGTRLLVL.

With respect to this clone: Other DNA sequences within the sample encode an identical CDR3. The chain has TRBV28 and TRBJ1-1; a possible D gene is TRBD1 (6 bases). This CDR3 comprises 12 residues. V was trimmed by 1 base and J by 8 bases, leaving 8 bases between them. Germline-derived CDR1 and CDR2 are MDHEN and SYDVKM. CDR3 sequence (DNA): TGTGCCAGCAGTTTATTGGGGACAGAAGCTTTCTTT. Translated, it gives CASSLLGTEAFF.

V usage is TRBV7-2 and J usage is TRBJ2-7, with D perhaps TRBD1 (6 bases). Germline values: CDR1 SGHTA, CDR2 FQGNSA. The germline V and J ends were trimmed by 4 bases and 4 bases, with 20 bases remaining between them. The CDR3 sequence is 16 residues long. CDR3 coding DNA: TGTGCCAGCAGCTGGTCAACAGGGACAAAGACTTACGAGCAGTACTTC. Translation gives CASSWSTGTKTYEQYF. The full variable domain, its missing parts supplied by reference TRBV7-2 and TRBJ2-7, is GAGVSQSPSNKVTEKGKDVELRCDPISGHTALYWYRQSLGQGLEFLIYFQGNSAPDKSGLPSDRFSAERTGGSVSTLTIQRTQQEDSAVYLCASSWSTGTKTYEQYFGPGTRLTVT.

The chain employs TRBV30 and TRBJ2-7, with unresolved D. From germline, CDR1 is GTSNPN and CDR2 SVGIG (reference sequence). V was cut by 5 bases and J by 6 bases, with 17 bases left in between. This CDR3 has 13 residues. The CDR3 region is CAWGVSLRPEQYF. As DNA, the CDR3 is TGTGCCTGGGGGGTCAGCCTCAGACCCGAGCAGTACTTC.

The V call is TRBV30, the J call TRBJ2-1, with D perhaps matching TRBD1 or TRBD2 (6 bases each). Trimming left V 0 bases short and J 10 bases short, with 16 bases between. Germline V gene sequence: CDR1 GTSNPN, CDR2 SVGIG (reference sequence). This CDR3 contains 14 residues. In DNA form, the CDR3 reads TGTGCCTGGAGTGTAGGGGGGCGGGCCCCGGAGCAGTTCTTC. This sequence encodes CAWSVGGRAPEQFF.

The rearrangement links TRBV9 to TRBJ1-2; D perhaps matches TRBD1 (6 bases). Germline V gene data show CDR1 as SGDLS and CDR2 as YYNGEE. The ends were cut back, 4 bases at V and 8 bases at J, with 15 bases in the middle. This CDR3 comprises 13 residues. This chain's CDR3 is CASSIFGTSGYTF. The CDR3, as DNA: TGTGCCAGCAGCATCTTCGGGACATCCGGCTACACCTTC.